The source of this T cell receptor beta chain is a study of blood T cells in healthy people across ages. Germline lookup yields CDR1 DFQATT and CDR2 SNEGSKA (reference sequence). Trimming cost V 7 bases and J 0 bases; bases outside gene matches: 14. The CDR3 covers 16 residues. This clonotype showed up many times. Combining a sample-barcoded 5' primer with a J-beta primer mix, a second PCR ran for roughly 7 to 12 cycles. TCRdb analysed the 5' RACE reads with MiXCR anew, one entry per CDR3 protein. The table records about 650,000 distinct CDR3 sequences, around 32% of them present only once. This chain uses TRBV20-1 with TRBJ2-7, with TRBD1 identical over 8 bases. This TCR came from a woman aged 80 or over in good health. The sequencing sample was made of blood. CDR3 DNA sequence: TGCAGTGTTCTCAGGGGGCTTTCGGGGTACTCCTACGAGCAGTACTTC. Translation: CSVLRGLSGYSYEQYF.